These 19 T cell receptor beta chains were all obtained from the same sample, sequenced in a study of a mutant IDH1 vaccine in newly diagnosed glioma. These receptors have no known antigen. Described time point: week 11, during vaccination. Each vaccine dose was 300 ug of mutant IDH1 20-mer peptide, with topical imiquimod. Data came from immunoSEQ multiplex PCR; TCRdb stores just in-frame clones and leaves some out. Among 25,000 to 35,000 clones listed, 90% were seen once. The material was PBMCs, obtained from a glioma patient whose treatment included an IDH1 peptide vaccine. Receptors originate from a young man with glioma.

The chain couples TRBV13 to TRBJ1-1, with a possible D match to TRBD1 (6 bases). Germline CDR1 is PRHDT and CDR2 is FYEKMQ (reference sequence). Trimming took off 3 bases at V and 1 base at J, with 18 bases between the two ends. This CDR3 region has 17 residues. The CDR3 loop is CASSFGKGVGTNTEAFF. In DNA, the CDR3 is TGTGCCAGCAGCTTTGGTAAGGGGGTGGGGACGAACACTGAAGCTTTCTTT. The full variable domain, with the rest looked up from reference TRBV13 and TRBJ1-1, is AAGVIQSPRHLIKEKRETATLKCYPIPRHDTVYWYQQGPGQDPQFLISFYEKMQSDKGSIPDRFSAQQFSDYHSELNMSSLELGDSALYFCASSFGKGVGTNTEAFFGQGTRLTVV.

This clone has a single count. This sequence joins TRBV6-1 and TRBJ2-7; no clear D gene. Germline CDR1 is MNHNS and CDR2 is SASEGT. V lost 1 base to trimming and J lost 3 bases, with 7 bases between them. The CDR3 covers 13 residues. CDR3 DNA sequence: TGTGCCAGCAGTGAAGGGGTGTTCTACGAGCAGTACTTC. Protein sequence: CASSEGVFYEQYF.

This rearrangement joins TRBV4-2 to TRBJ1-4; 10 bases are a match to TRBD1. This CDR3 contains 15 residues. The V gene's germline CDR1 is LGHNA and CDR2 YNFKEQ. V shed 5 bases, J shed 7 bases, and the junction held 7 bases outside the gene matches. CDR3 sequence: CASSVRQGAVEKLFF. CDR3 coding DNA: TGTGCCAGCAGCGTACGACAGGGGGCGGTTGAAAAACTGTTTTTT.

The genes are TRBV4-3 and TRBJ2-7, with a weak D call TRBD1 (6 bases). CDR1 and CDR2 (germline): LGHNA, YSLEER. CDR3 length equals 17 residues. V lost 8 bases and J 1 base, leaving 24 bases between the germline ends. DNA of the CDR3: TGCGCCAGCCCCGCGAGGCAGGGGAAAGAAGGGTCCTACGAGCAGTACTTC. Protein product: CASPARQGKEGSYEQYF.

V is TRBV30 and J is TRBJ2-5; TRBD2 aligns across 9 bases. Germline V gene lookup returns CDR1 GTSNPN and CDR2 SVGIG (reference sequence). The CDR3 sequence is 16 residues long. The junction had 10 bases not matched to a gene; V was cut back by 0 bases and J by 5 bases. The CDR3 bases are TGTGCCTGGAGTGTACCCCAGCGGGAGGTGTATGAGACCCAGTACTTC. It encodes CAWSVPQREVYETQYF.

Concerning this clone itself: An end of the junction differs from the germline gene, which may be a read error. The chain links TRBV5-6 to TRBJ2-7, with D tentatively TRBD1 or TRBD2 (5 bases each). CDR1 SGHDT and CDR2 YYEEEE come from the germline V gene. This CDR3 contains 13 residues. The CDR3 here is CASSLKLGDRWNF. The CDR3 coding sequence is TGTGCCAGCAGCTTAAAATTGGGGGACCGGTGGAACTTC.

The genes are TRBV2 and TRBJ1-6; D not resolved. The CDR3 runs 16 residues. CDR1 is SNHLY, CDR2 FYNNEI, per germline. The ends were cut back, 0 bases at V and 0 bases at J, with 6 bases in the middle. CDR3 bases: TGTGCCAGCAGTGAAGCGGGCAGCTCCTATAATTCACCCCTCCACTTT. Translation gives CASSEAGSSYNSPLHF.

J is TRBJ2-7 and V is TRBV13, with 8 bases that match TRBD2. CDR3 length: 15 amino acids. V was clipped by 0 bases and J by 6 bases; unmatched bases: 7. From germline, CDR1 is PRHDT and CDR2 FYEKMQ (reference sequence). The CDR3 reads CASSLGVTGGSEQYF. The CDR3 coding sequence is TGTGCCAGCAGCTTAGGGGTCACGGGGGGGAGCGAGCAGTACTTC. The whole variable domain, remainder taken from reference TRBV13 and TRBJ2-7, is AAGVIQSPRHLIKEKRETATLKCYPIPRHDTVYWYQQGPGQDPQFLISFYEKMQSDKGSIPDRFSAQQFSDYHSELNMSSLELGDSALYFCASSLGVTGGSEQYFGPGTRLTVT.

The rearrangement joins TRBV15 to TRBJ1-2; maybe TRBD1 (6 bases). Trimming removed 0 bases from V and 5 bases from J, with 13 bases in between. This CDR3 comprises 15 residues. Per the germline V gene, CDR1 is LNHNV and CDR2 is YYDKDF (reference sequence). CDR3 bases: TGTGCCACCAGCAGAGATAGCAGGGGAAGGTATGGCTACACCTTC. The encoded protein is CATSRDSRGRYGYTF.

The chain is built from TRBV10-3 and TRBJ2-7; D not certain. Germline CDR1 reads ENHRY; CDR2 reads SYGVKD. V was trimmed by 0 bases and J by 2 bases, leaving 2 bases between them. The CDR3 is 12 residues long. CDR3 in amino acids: CAISESAYEQYF. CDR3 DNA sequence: TGTGCCATCAGTGAGTCGGCCTACGAGCAGTACTTC.

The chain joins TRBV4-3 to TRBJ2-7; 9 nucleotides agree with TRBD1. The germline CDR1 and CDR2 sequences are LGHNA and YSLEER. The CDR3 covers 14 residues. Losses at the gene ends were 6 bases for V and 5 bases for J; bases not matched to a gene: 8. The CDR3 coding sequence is TGCGCCAGCAGTCACGGACAGGGGAGCGACGAGCAGTACTTC. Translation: CASSHGQGSDEQYF.

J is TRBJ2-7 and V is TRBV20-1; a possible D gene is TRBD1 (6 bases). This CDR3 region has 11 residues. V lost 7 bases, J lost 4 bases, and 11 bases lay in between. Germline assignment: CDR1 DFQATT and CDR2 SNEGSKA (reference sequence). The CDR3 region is CSVSRGYEQYF. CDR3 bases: TGCAGTGTAAGCAGGGGATACGAGCAGTACTTC.

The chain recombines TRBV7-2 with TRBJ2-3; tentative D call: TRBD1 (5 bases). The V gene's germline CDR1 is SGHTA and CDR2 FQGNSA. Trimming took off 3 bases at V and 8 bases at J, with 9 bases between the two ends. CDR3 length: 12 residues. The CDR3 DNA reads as TGTGCCAGCAGCTTCCAGGGCGGTACGCAGTATTTT. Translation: CASSFQGGTQYF.

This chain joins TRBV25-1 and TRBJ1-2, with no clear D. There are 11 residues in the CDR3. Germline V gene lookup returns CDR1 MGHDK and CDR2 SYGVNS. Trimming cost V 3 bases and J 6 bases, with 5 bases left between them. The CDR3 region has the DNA TGTGCCAGCAGTGATTTTGATGGCTACACCTTC. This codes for CASSDFDGYTF.

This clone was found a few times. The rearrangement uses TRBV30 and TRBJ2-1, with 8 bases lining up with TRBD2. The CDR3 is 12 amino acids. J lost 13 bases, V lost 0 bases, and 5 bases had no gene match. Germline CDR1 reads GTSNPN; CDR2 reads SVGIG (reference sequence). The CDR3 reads CAWSVAGGSQFF. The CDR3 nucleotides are TGTGCCTGGAGTGTGGCGGGAGGTTCTCAGTTCTTC. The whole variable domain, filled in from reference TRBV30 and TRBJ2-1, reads SQTIHQWPATLVQPVGSPLSLECTVEGTSNPNLYWYRQAAGRGLQLLFYSVGIGQISSEVPQNLSASRPQDRQFILSSKKLLLSDSGFYLCAWSVAGGSQFFGPGTRLTVL.

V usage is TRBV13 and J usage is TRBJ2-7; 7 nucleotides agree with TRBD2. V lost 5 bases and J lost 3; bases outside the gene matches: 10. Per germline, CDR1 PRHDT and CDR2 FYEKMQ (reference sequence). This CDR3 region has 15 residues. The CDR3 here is CASSINPGRVYEQYF. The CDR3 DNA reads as TGTGCCAGCAGCATCAACCCAGGGAGGGTCTACGAGCAGTACTTC.

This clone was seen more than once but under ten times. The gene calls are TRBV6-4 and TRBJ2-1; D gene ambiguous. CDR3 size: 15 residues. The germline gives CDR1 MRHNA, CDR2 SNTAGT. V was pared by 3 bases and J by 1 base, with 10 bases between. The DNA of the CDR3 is TGTGCCAGCAGTGAGAAACCGGAATCCTACAATGAGCAGTTCTTC. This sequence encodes CASSEKPESYNEQFF.

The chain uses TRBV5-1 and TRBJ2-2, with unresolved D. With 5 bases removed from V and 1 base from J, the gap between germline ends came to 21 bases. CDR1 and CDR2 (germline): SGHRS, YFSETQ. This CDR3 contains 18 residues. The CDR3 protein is CASSGVVPDRQNTGELFF. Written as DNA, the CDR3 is TGCGCCAGCAGTGGGGTGGTTCCCGACCGGCAGAACACCGGGGAGCTGTTTTTT.

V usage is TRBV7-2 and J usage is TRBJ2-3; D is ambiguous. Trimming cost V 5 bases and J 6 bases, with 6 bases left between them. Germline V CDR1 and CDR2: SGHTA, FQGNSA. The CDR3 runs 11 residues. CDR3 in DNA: TGTGCCAGCAGCCACAAGGATACGCAGTATTTT. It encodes CASSHKDTQYF.